This entry lists 5 T cell receptor beta chains sequenced from one sample in a study of OX40 agonist ivuxolimab in advanced cancers. Some clones are missing from TCRdb's copy, which holds only in-frame ones; the method was immunoSEQ multiplex PCR. The sample holds 48,000 or so clones; around 84% are singletons and the top ten take 1.1%. The input for sequencing was CD4+ or CD8+ T cells sorted from blood, taken in a trial of the OX40 agonist ivuxolimab. The receptors were gathered from an adult with an advanced solid tumor such as melanoma, head and neck, liver or kidney cancer.

This chain connects TRBV6-6 to TRBJ2-7; 7 bases are shared with TRBD1. Germline CDR1 is MNHNY and CDR2 is SVGAGI (reference sequence). With V trimmed by 0 bases and J by 3 bases, 8 bases remained unmatched. The CDR3 is 16 residues long. The CDR3 DNA sequence: TGTGCCAGCAGTTACTCGCACGGGACAGCGAACTACGAGCAGTACTTC. Translation: CASSYSHGTANYEQYF.

The table lists this clone with a count of one. The chain combines TRBV5-1 with TRBJ1-1, with 7 bases matching TRBD1. The ends lost 3 bases at V and 4 bases at J; junction bases unmatched: 9. This CDR3 spans 15 amino acids. CDR1 and CDR2 (germline): SGHRS, YFSETQ. CDR3 residues: CASSSPGGDSTEAFF. In DNA form, the CDR3 reads TGCGCCAGCAGCTCCCCGGGAGGGGACAGCACTGAAGCTTTCTTT.

The rearrangement joins TRBV5-1 to TRBJ2-1, with D perhaps TRBD1 (5 bases). Germline lookup yields CDR1 SGHRS and CDR2 YFSETQ. Deletions cut 0 bases from V and 3 bases from J, with 10 bases between. The CDR3 has 15 residues. The CDR3 region is CASSLVTGNYNEQFF. In DNA form, the CDR3 reads TGCGCCAGCAGCTTGGTAACAGGCAACTACAATGAGCAGTTCTTC.

The chain is built from TRBV5-4 and TRBJ2-7; D gene uncertain. Germline V CDR1 and CDR2: SGHNT, YYREEE (reference sequence). Trimming cost V 9 bases and J 7 bases, with 14 bases left between them. This CDR3 region has 11 residues. The CDR3 is CATGPRLEQYF. In nucleotides, the CDR3 is TGTGCCACCGGGCCCCGCCTGGAGCAGTACTTC.

V and J are TRBV7-6 and TRBJ2-7; either TRBD1 or TRBD2 may fit D (5 bases each). The germline CDR1 and CDR2 sequences are SGHVS and FNYEAQ. Trimming cost V 3 bases and J 1 base, with 10 bases left between them. There are 14 residues in the CDR3. CDR3 region: CASSFRDGSYEQYF. DNA of the CDR3: TGTGCCAGCAGCTTCCGGGACGGATCCTACGAGCAGTACTTC.